Sequencing of this TCR beta chain was carried out in a study of T-cell memory formation after mild COVID-19. Study-wide background: Clusters of TCRs were largely donor specific. Study-wide results and limits: Clones contracting over day 15 to 85 were CD4/CD8 balanced, with later expanders leaning CD4+.

Concerning this clonotype itself: The antigen remains undetermined.

Constant-segment primers and 5'RACE yielded cDNA libraries for TCR alpha and TCR beta, each carrying sample barcodes and UMIs. One entry per CDR3 protein results from TCRdb running MiXCR on the 5' RACE reads. The sample includes some 320,000 distinct CDR3 sequences, approximately 16% of them seen just once. The CDR3 has 15 amino acids. The V end lost 3 bases, the J end lost 0 bases, and 11 bases lay between the germline ends. This sequence joins TRBV12-3 or TRBV12-4 and TRBJ1-1; D gene ambiguous. The clonotype was recovered from a man younger than 30 who had mild COVID-19 (a few samples of this study predate the infection). Cell type and time point are not known. The sequenced material came from PBMCs or a T cell subset sorted from them (not recorded which). The CDR3 DNA is TGTGCCAGCAGTTTTGGTTCCGGGGTGAACACTGAAGCTTTCTTT. Translated: CASSFGSGVNTEAFF.